This T cell receptor (beta chain) originates from a study of early T cells in non-severe SARS-CoV-2 infection. Whole-study context: With bulk RNA from unsorted whole blood as input, sequencing yielded unpaired chains.

Each cDNA molecule carried a unique molecular identifier. MiXCR, run by TCRdb on the 5' RACE reads, gives a single entry per CDR3 protein. The sample has 55,000 or so distinct CDR3 sequences, approximately 10% seen once. Trimming took off 6 bases at V and 1 base at J, with 10 bases between the two ends. The CDR3 has 13 amino acids. Per germline, CDR1 SGHRS and CDR2 YFSETQ. The sample consisted of whole blood. The source is an adult who was a healthcare worker with PCR-confirmed SARS-CoV-2 infection or an uninfected control (not recorded which). The chain recombines TRBV5-1 with TRBJ1-1, with D hard to call. This chain's CDR3 is CASMDGQNTEAFF. Here the CDR3 DNA reads TGCGCCAGCATGGACGGCCAGAACACTGAAGCTTTCTTT.